This record covers a single T cell receptor (beta chain). The length of the CDR3 is 15 residues. Per germline, CDR1 ENHRY and CDR2 SYGVKD. This sample is drawn from a study of shared clonotypes between healthy human individuals. About the research overall: Per-donor plates numbered three CD4 naive, three CD4 memory, two CD8 naive and one CD8 memory.

Each replicate PCR on the sorted subsets used 200 to 250 ng DNA (about 30,000 T cell genomes). Sequencing used immunoSEQ multiplex PCR; TCRdb keeps in-frame clones, though not all of them. The sample carries under 200,000 clones, approximately 95% recorded once. The clonotype was recovered from a woman younger than 45 in good health. Sequencing used naive CD4+ T cells sorted from blood. Noted subset: CD45RA+ positively selected. This sequence joins TRBV10-3 and TRBJ2-5; D remains ambiguous. The assigned J gene may be wrong: the sequence end matches TRBJ2-7 better. The CDR3 is CAISESWRSSYEQYF. The CDR3 DNA is TGTGCCATCAGTGAGTCGTGGCGGAGCTCCTACGAGCAGTACTTC.